What follows describes a single T cell receptor beta chain. The sample is drawn from a study of blood T cell repertoires in COVID-19. For the study at large: The United States, Italy and Spain provided the acute and convalescent COVID-19 samples. PBMCs, B-cell-depleted T cells, or T cells were the source of the cDNA or gDNA that made up the material.

Germline V lookup: CDR1 SGHNT, CDR2 YYREEE (reference sequence). CDR3 length: 15 residues. The V end was cut by 6 bases, the J end by 4 bases, with 19 bases between. Per the study methods: Reference gene primers were amplified, and this amplification served to estimate nucleated cell counts. Sequencing used immunoSEQ multiplex PCR; TCRdb keeps in-frame clones, though not all of them. V and J calls and clone size follow that table, whereas D and trimming were derived from the DNA. The table shows roughly 150,000 clones, with roughly 80% occurring only once. The chain is built from TRBV5-4 and TRBJ1-2; unclear D gene. Sequencing was performed on peripheral blood. This clonotype was sampled from a man aged 60-69 years with acute or convalescent COVID-19. The CDR3 nucleotides are TGTGCCAGCACGATTGGTGGGGAGGCATCCTATGGCTACACCTTC. This translates into CASTIGGEASYGYTF.